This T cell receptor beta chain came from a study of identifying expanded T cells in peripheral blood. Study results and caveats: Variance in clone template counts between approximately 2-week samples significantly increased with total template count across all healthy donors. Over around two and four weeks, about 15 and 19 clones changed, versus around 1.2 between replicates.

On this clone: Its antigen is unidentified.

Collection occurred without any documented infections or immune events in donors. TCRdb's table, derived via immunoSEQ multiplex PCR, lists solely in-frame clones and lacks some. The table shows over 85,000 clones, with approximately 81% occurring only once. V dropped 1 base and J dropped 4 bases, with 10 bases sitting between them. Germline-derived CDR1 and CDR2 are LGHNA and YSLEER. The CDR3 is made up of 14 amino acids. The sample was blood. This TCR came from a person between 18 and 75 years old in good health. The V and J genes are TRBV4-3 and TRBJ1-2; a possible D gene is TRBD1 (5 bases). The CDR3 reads CASSQGGAGYGYTF. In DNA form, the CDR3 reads TGCGCCAGCAGCCAAGGGGGCGCGGGCTATGGCTACACCTTC.